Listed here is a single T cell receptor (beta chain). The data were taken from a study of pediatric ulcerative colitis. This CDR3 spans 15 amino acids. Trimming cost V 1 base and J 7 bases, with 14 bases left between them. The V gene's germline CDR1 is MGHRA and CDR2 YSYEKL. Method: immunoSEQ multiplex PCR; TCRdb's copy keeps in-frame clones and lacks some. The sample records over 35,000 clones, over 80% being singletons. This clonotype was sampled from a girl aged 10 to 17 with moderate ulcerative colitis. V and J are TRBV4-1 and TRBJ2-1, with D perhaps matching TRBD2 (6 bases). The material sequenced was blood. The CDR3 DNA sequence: TGCGCCAGCAGCCAAGGTGTTGGACTACAAAATGAGCAGTTCTTC. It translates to CASSQGVGLQNEQFF.